This T cell receptor (beta chain) was sequenced in a study of blood T cell repertoires in COVID-19. Per the authors' pipeline: Nucleated cell counts were estimated from reference gene primer amplification. Measured with immunoSEQ multiplex PCR; TCRdb has only the in-frame clones, and not every one. The D gene and trimming were derived from the DNA, and the V and J assignments and clone size from that table. The sample shows 270,000 or so clones, under 90% of them seen only once. The CDR3 contains 17 residues. V gave up 2 bases and J gave up 1 base; unmatched junction bases: 8. Germline V lookup: CDR1 SGHTA, CDR2 FQGTGA.

This clonotype was obtained from a human donor in a cohort sampled during active COVID-19. The chain is built from TRBV7-3 and TRBJ2-5; 9 nucleotides agree with TRBD2. The sequenced sample was peripheral blood. The CDR3 region is CASSLGASGNLQETQYF. CDR3 coding DNA: TGTGCCAGCAGCTTAGGGGCTAGCGGGAACCTCCAAGAGACCCAGTACTTC.